These 20 T cell receptor beta chains were all obtained from the same sample, sequenced in a study of graft-versus-host responses after intestinal transplantation. Antigens for these TCRs are unknown. Profiled with immunoSEQ multiplex PCR; TCRdb holds only in-frame clones, not every one. Among tens of thousands of clones listed, about nine tenths were seen once. The input for sequencing was unstimulated CD4+ T cells sorted from spleen or lymph node cells, taken before intestinal transplant. These receptors were collected from a human donor who received an intestinal transplant.

CDR3 DNA: TGTGCCAGTAGTACTCAATACAGGGAGGGCTACACCTTC. Translating gives CASSTQYREGYTF. This sequence joins TRBV19 and TRBJ1-2, with D possibly being TRBD1 (6 bases). CDR3 length: 13 residues. Germline loops: CDR1 LNHDA, CDR2 SQIVND (reference sequence). Trimming pared 4 bases from V and 8 bases from J, leaving 14 bases between.

This chain joins TRBV27 and TRBJ2-7; TRBD1 matches 7 bases. J gave up 2 bases and V 5 bases, and 6 bases lay outside the gene matches. The CDR3 runs 14 residues. Germline CDR1 and CDR2: MNHEY and SMNVEV (reference sequence). The CDR3 spells CASSRTGVAYEQYF. In DNA form, the CDR3 reads TGTGCCAGCAGTCGCACAGGGGTTGCCTACGAGCAGTACTTC.

This chain joins TRBV30 and TRBJ2-1; 9 bases line up with TRBD1. Losses at the gene ends were 3 bases for V and 0 bases for J; bases not matched to a gene: 6. Germline loops: CDR1 GTSNPN, CDR2 SVGIG (reference sequence). The CDR3 runs to 16 residues. CDR3: CAWSGTGISSYNEQFF. For the CDR3, the DNA is TGTGCCTGGAGCGGGACAGGGATCAGCTCCTACAATGAGCAGTTCTTC.

The genes are TRBV11-3 and TRBJ1-1, with D possibly TRBD1 on 5 matching bases. The germline gives CDR1 SGHNT, CDR2 YENEEA. The CDR3 is 14 residues long. Trimming shortened V by 2 bases and J by 2 bases, and 9 bases separated the two germline ends. The chain's CDR3 is CASSLPTANTEAFF. CDR3 nucleotide sequence: TGTGCCAGCAGCTTACCGACAGCTAACACTGAAGCTTTCTTT. The variable domain in full, completed from reference TRBV11-3 and TRBJ1-1, reads EAGVVQSPRYKIIEKKQPVAFWCNPISGHNTLYWYLQNLGQGPELLIRYENEEAVDDSQLPKDRFSAERLKGVDSTLKIQPAELGDSAVYLCASSLPTANTEAFFGQGTRLTVV.

Worth noting for this clone: This CDR3 is also generated by other DNA sequences in the sample. The V and J genes are TRBV7-9 and TRBJ1-1, with 8 bases identical to TRBD1. Germline lookup yields CDR1 SEHNR and CDR2 FQNEAQ (reference sequence). V lost 3 bases and J lost 5; bases outside the gene matches: 2. The CDR3 contains 13 residues. The CDR3 DNA reads as TGTGCCAGCAGCTTGCAGGGGGCGACTGAAGCTTTCTTT. As protein: CASSLQGATEAFF.

The table lists this clone with a count of one. The V call is TRBV5-8, the J call TRBJ2-2; D not resolved. Germline lookup yields CDR1 SGHTS and CDR2 YDEGEE. The CDR3 spans 14 residues. Trimming removed 5 bases from V and 0 bases from J, with 8 bases in between. The CDR3 DNA reads TGTGCCAGCAGGTATTCCGCGAACACCGGGGAGCTGTTTTTT. It codes for CASRYSANTGELFF.

The V and J genes are TRBV2 and TRBJ2-7; 7 bases line up with TRBD2. The CDR3 consists of 14 residues. The germline V gene has CDR1 SNHLY and CDR2 FYNNEI. V shed 8 bases and J 5 bases; nucleotides not matched to a gene: 12. CDR3 nucleotide sequence: TGTGCCAGCCGGAGAACGGGGGGACTCCACGAGCAGTACTTC. Translating it yields CASRRTGGLHEQYF.

Here the CDR3 DNA reads TGTGCCAGCAGTTTAATGGCGGGGTTTACAGATACGCAGTATTTT. Residues: CASSLMAGFTDTQYF. The chain combines TRBV27 with TRBJ2-3, with D possibly being TRBD2 (6 bases). The ends were cut back, 2 bases at V and 3 bases at J, with 12 bases in the middle. The CDR3 is 15 amino acids. Germline V CDR1 and CDR2: MNHEY, SMNVEV (reference sequence).

The chain combines TRBV7-6 with TRBJ2-7; 16 nucleotides agree with TRBD2. Germline V lookup: CDR1 SGHVS, CDR2 FNYEAQ. J lost 4 bases, V lost 4 bases, and 1 base had no gene match. CDR3 length equals 15 residues. The CDR3 is CASSSGLAGGYEQYF. In DNA form, the CDR3 reads TGTGCCAGCAGCTCGGGACTAGCGGGGGGGTACGAGCAGTACTTC. Looking up the rest from reference TRBV7-6 and TRBJ2-7 gives the full variable domain: GAGVSQSPRYKVTKRGQDVALRCDPISGHVSLYWYRQALGQGPEFLTYFNYEAQQDKSGLPNDRFSAERPEGSISTLTIQRTEQRDSAMYRCASSSGLAGGYEQYFGPGTRLTVT.

This chain connects TRBV4-1 to TRBJ2-1, with 9 bases aligning to TRBD1. V shed 1 base, J shed 4 bases, and the junction held 5 bases outside the gene matches. Germline-derived CDR1 and CDR2 are MGHRA and YSYEKL. The CDR3 is 16 residues long. This chain's CDR3 is CASSQVPGTGYNEQFF. The CDR3 region has the DNA TGCGCCAGCAGCCAAGTCCCCGGGACAGGGTACAATGAGCAGTTCTTC.

V gene TRBV6-6 combines with J gene TRBJ1-2; possibly TRBD1 for D (6 bases). The germline V gene has CDR1 MNHNY and CDR2 SVGAGI (reference sequence). V gave up 6 bases and J gave up 3 bases, with 14 bases separating them. The CDR3 length is 14 residues. The DNA for the CDR3 is TGTGCCAGCAGACCTCGGAGACAGGACTATGGCTACACCTTC. This gives the protein CASRPRRQDYGYTF.

The CDR3: CASSIRRGDTEAFF. CDR3 DNA sequence: TGTGCCAGCAGTATCAGGCGGGGGGACACTGAAGCTTTCTTT. The chain carries TRBV6-5 and TRBJ1-1, with D maybe TRBD1 (5 bases). CDR3 size: 14 residues. V lost 5 bases to trimming and J lost 3 bases, with 13 bases between them. Per the germline V gene, CDR1 is MNHEY and CDR2 is SVGAGI.

The V gene is TRBV10-2, the J gene TRBJ2-2, with unresolved D. With 6 bases removed from V and 7 bases from J, the gap between germline ends came to 9 bases. Germline V gene sequence: CDR1 WSHSY, CDR2 SAAADI. CDR3 length equals 12 residues. The CDR3 DNA reads as TGCGCCAGCAGCCAAACCAGCGGGGAGCTGTTTTTT. It is translated as CASSQTSGELFF.

CDR3 in DNA: TGTGCCATCAGTGGGCAGGGGGGAACCTACGAGCAGTACTTC. Protein product: CAISGQGGTYEQYF. The chain joins TRBV10-3 to TRBJ2-7; TRBD1 is a possible D gene (7 bases). Germline CDR1 and CDR2: ENHRY and SYGVKD. With 4 bases removed from V and 2 bases from J, the gap between germline ends came to 12 bases. The CDR3 sequence is 14 residues long.

The rearrangement joins TRBV5-6 to TRBJ1-2; TRBD1 matches at 7 bases. V trimming: 0 bases; J trimming: 2 bases; junction bases outside the gene matches: 7. The length of the CDR3 is 16 residues. Germline CDR1 SGHDT, CDR2 YYEEEE. The CDR3 reads CASSLAGTVRNYGYTF. CDR3 sequence (DNA): TGTGCCAGCAGCTTGGCCGGGACAGTTAGAAACTATGGCTACACCTTC.

V is TRBV14 and J is TRBJ1-2; a weak D match, TRBD1 (5 bases). Germline V gene sequence: CDR1 SGHDN, CDR2 FVKESK. With 4 bases removed from V and 5 bases from J, the gap between germline ends came to 17 bases. The CDR3 consists of 15 residues. The CDR3 DNA reads as TGTGCCAGCAGCCTTAGACCGGGAGGGGAGTATGGCTACACCTTC. The encoded protein is CASSLRPGGEYGYTF.

The rearrangement uses TRBV5-1 and TRBJ2-1, with TRBD2 matching over 8 bases. The ends lost 4 bases at V and 6 bases at J; junction bases unmatched: 9. Germline-derived CDR1 and CDR2 are SGHRS and YFSETQ. The CDR3 covers 15 residues. CDR3 bases: TGCGCCAGCAGCCGTACGGGGGGGCCTAGCAATGAGCAGTTCTTC. Protein: CASSRTGGPSNEQFF.

This chain links TRBV27 with TRBJ1-2, with D unclear. The length of the CDR3 is 14 residues. Between the trimmed V and J ends, which lost 4 bases and 0 bases, there was a span of 9 bases. Germline V gene lookup returns CDR1 MNHEY and CDR2 SMNVEV (reference sequence). Here the CDR3 reads CASSSFGTNYGYTF. As DNA, the CDR3 is TGTGCCAGCAGTTCTTTCGGGACTAACTATGGCTACACCTTC.

This chain links TRBV19 with TRBJ1-2; 8 positions match TRBD1. There are 14 residues in the CDR3. Germline CDR1 LNHDA, CDR2 SQIVND (reference sequence). V shed 6 bases and J 5 bases; nucleotides not matched to a gene: 8. DNA of the CDR3: TGTGCCAGTAGCCTCAGGGGGCGGACTTATGGCTACACCTTC. This gives the protein CASSLRGRTYGYTF. The whole variable domain, remainder taken from reference TRBV19 and TRBJ1-2, is DGGITQSPKYLFRKEGQNVTLSCEQNLNHDAMYWYRQDPGQGLRLIYYSQIVNDFQKGDIAEGYSVSREKKESFPLTVTSAQKNPTAFYLCASSLRGRTYGYTFGSGTRLTVV.

The V gene is TRBV4-3, the J gene TRBJ2-2; D is possibly TRBD2 (6 bases). Germline values: CDR1 LGHNA, CDR2 YSLEER. CDR3 length: 15 amino acids. V was pared by 1 base and J by 6 bases, with 12 bases between. In DNA, the CDR3 is TGCGCCAGCAGCCAAGGACTTCCGGGGGCCGGGGAGCTGTTTTTT. It encodes CASSQGLPGAGELFF.